The 27 T cell receptor beta chains given below trace back to one sample, sequenced in a study of tumor and adjacent non-tumor tissue in lung cancer listed by TCRdb under 2018. Libraries were constructed by multiplex PCR. The sample was run on an Illumina HiSeq 2500. TCRbeta libraries were constructed through three rounds of nested PCR with primers (Table S4) according to protocols modified from ARM-PCR. Starting from the raw public reads, TCRdb applied fastp trimming at Q25, assembled clones with MiXCR and retained in-frame beta chains. Rows with one shared CDR3 protein collapse into an entry with the most common genes and DNA. The sample table holds 40,000 or so distinct CDR3 sequences, of which 60% were seen once. The top ten clonotypes cover 45% to 55% of the sample. Bulk unsorted tissue served as the source for RNA extraction, and RNA quality was assessed using a NanoDrop ND-1000 and an Agilent 2100. Normal lung samples were distant non-tumor tissue taken more than 3 cm from the tumor edge.

The sequenced sample consisted of distant non-tumor lung tissue. All receptors derive from a man aged 50 to 60 with non-small cell lung cancer.

The chain employs TRBV4-1 and TRBJ2-5; D gene ambiguous. This CDR3 is 17 amino acids long. Trimming stripped 4 bases from V and 9 bases from J, with 27 bases between. Germline V gene data show CDR1 as MGHRA and CDR2 as YSYEKL. The CDR3: CASSPLTNQGRHEAQYF. In nucleotides, the CDR3 is TGCGCCAGCAGCCCTTTAACGAACCAAGGAAGGCATGAGGCCCAGTACTTC.

Points on this clonotype: Its ends do not fully match the called genes, so a read error is possible. The chain couples TRBV4-2 to TRBJ2-7; D is possibly TRBD1 (5 bases). The CDR3 is 14 amino acids. Germline loops: CDR1 LGHNA, CDR2 YNFKEQ. The CDR3 DNA reads as TGCGCCAGCAGCCAAATGCAGGGCCCCTACGAGCAGTACTTT. Translating gives CASSQMQGPYEQYF.

Concerning this clonotype: One base away lies a much larger clone, so this may be a sequencing read error. The V and J genes are TRBV28 and TRBJ1-5, with D tentatively TRBD1 (5 bases). Germline CDR1 reads MDHEN; CDR2 reads SYDVKM. CDR3 length: 13 amino acids. This CDR3 reads CVSRRQLNQPQHF. CDR3 nucleotides: TGTGTCAGCAGAAGACAGCTAAATCAGCCCCAGCATTTT. Together with reference TRBV28 and TRBJ1-5, the CDR3 gives the full variable domain: DVKVTQSSRYLVKRTGEKVFLECVQDMDHENMFWYRQDPGLGLRLIYFSYDVKMKEKGDIPEGYSVSREKKERFSLILESASTNQTSMYLCVSRRQLNQPQHFGDGTRLSIL.

Comments on this clonotype: A much larger clone differs by one base, so this may be a read error. V is TRBV5-1 and J is TRBJ2-5; no definite D call. The CDR3 contains 15 residues. Germline CDR1 SGHRS, CDR2 YFSETQ. With 4 bases removed from V and 6 bases from J, the gap between germline ends came to 19 bases. CDR3 loop: CASSIQRGGGQTQYF. CDR3 coding DNA: TGCGCCAGCAGCATACAGAGAGGTGGTGGACAGACCCAGTACTTC. The variable domain in full, with the rest retrieved from reference TRBV5-1 and TRBJ2-5, is KAGVTQTPRYLIKTRGQQVTLSCSPISGHRSVSWYQQTPGQGLQFLFEYFSETQRNKGNFPGRFSGRQFSNSRSEMNVSTLELGDSALYLCASSIQRGGGQTQYFGPGTRLLVL.

This clonotype occurred a few times. A much larger clone is a single base away; this may be a read error. The CDR3 coding sequence is TGTGCCAGCAGTTTCCTACCAGGGGACCTCACAGATACGCAGTATTTT. This sequence encodes CASSFLPGDLTDTQYF. The chain recombines TRBV6-6 with TRBJ2-3; tentatively, D is TRBD1 (6 bases). Germline V gene lookup returns CDR1 MNHNY and CDR2 SVGAGI (reference sequence). With 4 bases removed from V and 2 bases from J, the gap between germline ends came to 16 bases. The CDR3 length is 16 residues.

This clonotype was counted many times. The chain couples TRBV28 to TRBJ1-5; maybe TRBD1 (5 bases). The CDR3 consists of 16 residues. Trimming shortened V by 1 base and J by 3 bases, and 13 bases separated the two germline ends. Germline V lookup: CDR1 MDHEN, CDR2 SYDVKM. The CDR3 reads CASSLYFRALNQPQHF. CDR3 coding DNA: TGTGCCAGCAGTTTATACTTCAGGGCGCTCAATCAGCCCCAGCATTTT.

Comments on this clonotype: Germline and junction disagree at one end, which may indicate a read error. V gene TRBV10-3 combines with J gene TRBJ2-3, with TRBD1 matching over 11 bases. The CDR3 extends over 19 amino acids. The germline V gene has CDR1 ENHRY and CDR2 SYGVKD. CDR3 DNA: TGTGCCATCAGAGGAGGACAGGGGGCCGGTAGCCCGTGGGCAGATATGCAGTATTTT. Residues: CAIRGGQGAGSPWADMQYF.

Concerning this clonotype itself: At one end the junction does not follow the germline gene, possibly because of a read error. The chain has TRBV4-2 and TRBJ2-2; 7 bases align to TRBD2. Germline V gene lookup returns CDR1 LGHNA and CDR2 YNFKEQ. This CDR3 comprises 17 residues. As DNA, the CDR3 is TGTGCCAGCAACCAAGATCCGGGGACTATAGACACCGGGGAGCTGCTTTTT. Translated, it gives CASNQDPGTIDTGELLF.

As to this clonotype: The junction and the germline gene differ at one end; a read error may be behind it. The chain links TRBV11-1 to TRBJ2-5; D gene uncertain. Germline V gives CDR1 SGHAT, CDR2 FQDESV (reference sequence). The CDR3 covers 14 residues. CDR3 protein: CASNLSRSQETQYF. The CDR3 bases are TGTGCCAGCAACTTAAGTCGGAGTCAAGAGACCCAGTACTTC.

Comments on this clonotype: Germline is not matched at one junction end, which may reflect a read error. V usage is TRBV6-2 or TRBV6-3 and J usage is TRBJ2-6; D gene unclear. The CDR3 covers 14 residues. From germline, CDR1 is MNHEY and CDR2 SVGEGT. This CDR3 is CASSYTSRANVLTF. CDR3 nucleotide sequence: TGTGCCAGCAGTTATACCTCTAGGGCCAACGTCCTGACTTTC.

Comment on this clonotype: A read error may be the cause here, since a much bigger clone is one base away. The chain is built from TRBV6-1 and TRBJ2-2; D not certain. The germline V gene encodes CDR1 MNHNS and CDR2 SASEGT. CDR3 length: 15 residues. In DNA form, the CDR3 reads TGTGCCAGCAGGCCAATTCGGCTTAACATCGGGGAGCTGTTTTTT. Translation gives CASRPIRLNIGELFF.

The chain is built from TRBV6-5 and TRBJ1-2; TRBD1 matches 8 bases. This CDR3 has 14 amino acids. V lost 6 bases to trimming and J lost 5 bases; unmatched junction nucleotides: 8. Germline assignment: CDR1 MNHEY and CDR2 SVGAGI. The DNA for the CDR3 is TGTGCCAGCAGGCCCGGACAGGGAGTGTATGGCTACACCTTC. Protein product: CASRPGQGVYGYTF.

The CDR3 DNA is TGTGCCAGCAGCCCACTAGTAGCCCAAGAGACCCAGTACTTC. It yields the protein CASSPLVAQETQYF. This chain links TRBV7-9 with TRBJ2-5, with D maybe TRBD2 (5 bases). The CDR3 spans 14 residues. Germline loops: CDR1 SEHNR, CDR2 FQNEAQ (reference sequence). With 5 bases removed from V and 1 base from J, the gap between germline ends came to 11 bases.

As regards this clonotype: A junction boundary mismatches the germline segment, possibly from a read error. V gene TRBV11-2 combines with J gene TRBJ2-7; 7 nucleotides agree with TRBD1. Germline V gives CDR1 SGHAT, CDR2 FQNNGV. The CDR3 runs 15 residues. CDR3 amino acids: CANSSWTGRTYKQYF. The CDR3 bases are TGTGCCAACAGCTCATGGACAGGTAGAACCTACAAGCAGTACTTC.

Concerning this clonotype itself: One junction end disagrees with the germline gene, perhaps due to a read error. The chain employs TRBV13 and TRBJ1-1; no clear D. The CDR3 runs 17 residues. Germline loops: CDR1 PRHDT, CDR2 FYEKMQ (reference sequence). CDR3 loop: CASSDQVKGGDFPEAIF. The CDR3 region has the DNA TGTGCCAGCAGCGACCAGGTTAAGGGTGGGGATTTCCCTGAAGCTATCTTT.

V and J are TRBV11-2 and TRBJ1-2; perhaps TRBD1 as D (6 bases). CDR1 is SGHAT and CDR2 is FQNNGV in the germline V gene. V shed 7 bases and J shed 4 bases, with 19 bases lying between them. The CDR3 consists of 15 residues. CDR3 in amino acids: CASILAWQGPYGYTF. The CDR3 nucleotides read TGTGCCAGCATTCTGGCCTGGCAGGGGCCCTATGGCTACACCTTC.

Judged by abundance, this clonotype is large (0.1 to 1%). This sequence joins TRBV29-1 and TRBJ2-1, with 8 bases aligning to TRBD2. The ends lost 3 bases at V and 0 bases at J; junction bases unmatched: 4. The CDR3 consists of 15 residues. The germline V gene has CDR1 SQVTM and CDR2 ANQGSEA. The CDR3 sequence is CSVELSGSSYNEQFF. CDR3 DNA: TGCAGCGTTGAGCTAAGCGGGAGCTCCTACAATGAGCAGTTCTTC.

Remarks on this clonotype: A single base separates this from a much larger clone, so it may be a read error. V is TRBV7-9 and J is TRBJ2-1; TRBD2 aligns across 9 bases. The CDR3 loop spans 16 amino acids. Germline CDR1 SEHNR, CDR2 FQNEAQ (reference sequence). CDR3 loop: CASSQTTSGYYNEQLF. CDR3 DNA: TGTGCCAGCAGCCAGACGACTAGCGGCTATTACAATGAGCAGCTCTTC.

The V gene is TRBV7-9, the J gene TRBJ2-1; 7 bases map to TRBD2. The CDR3 has 15 amino acids. With V trimmed by 2 bases and J by 7 bases, 8 bases remained unmatched. Germline lookup yields CDR1 SEHNR and CDR2 FQNEAQ (reference sequence). CDR3 DNA sequence: TGTGCCAGCAGCTTAAGGGCCACCGGGAGGAATGAGCAGTTCTTC. Protein product: CASSLRATGRNEQFF. Complete variable domain (other parts from reference TRBV7-9 and TRBJ2-1): DTGVSQNPRHKITKRGQNVTFRCDPISEHNRLYWYRQTLGQGPEFLTYFQNEAQLEKSRLLSDRFSAERPKGSFSTLEIQRTEQGDSAMYLCASSLRATGRNEQFFGPGTRLTVL.

For this clonotype: A single base separates this from a much larger clone, so it may be a read error. The rearrangement uses TRBV29-1 and TRBJ2-5; D is possibly TRBD2 (6 bases). The length of the CDR3 is 12 residues. V lost 5 bases, J lost 5 bases, and 12 bases lay in between. The germline CDR1 and CDR2 sequences are SQVTM and ANQGSEA. CDR3 in amino acids: CSVLVSGETQYF. The CDR3 nucleotides are TGCAGCGTTTTGGTGAGCGGGGAGACCCAGTACTTC.

This clonotype appeared once. No conserved phenylalanine or tryptophan is present at the end of the CDR3, so a read error is the likely explanation. The chain links TRBV6-6 to TRBJ1-1, with TRBD1 matching over 7 bases. CDR1 and CDR2 (germline): MNHNY, SVGAGI (reference sequence). The CDR3 has 14 amino acids. The CDR3 sequence is CTSSYGTENTEAFL. Here the CDR3 DNA reads TGTACCAGCAGTTATGGGACAGAGAACACTGAAGCTTTCTTA.

CDR3 coding DNA: TGTGCCACCAGTGGGCTTCCACTTTATACCAGGGAGCTGTTTTTT. Translation gives CATSGLPLYTRELFF. The chain recombines TRBV24-1 with TRBJ2-2; no definite D call. Germline V lookup: CDR1 KGHDR, CDR2 SFDVKD. The CDR3 is 15 amino acids. The V end was cut by 5 bases, the J end by 9 bases, with 18 bases between.

The chain couples TRBV7-2 to TRBJ2-1; TRBD2 agrees at 12 bases. Germline lookup yields CDR1 SGHTA and CDR2 FQGNSA. Trimming at V came to 1 base and at J to 6 bases, leaving 4 bases not matched to a gene. The CDR3 is 16 amino acids. CDR3 sequence (DNA): TGTGCCAGCAGCTTAGGATCTAGCGGGAGGGCCAATGAGCAGTTCTTC. Amino acids: CASSLGSSGRANEQFF.

With respect to this clonotype: A single base separates this from a much larger clone, so it may be a read error. The rearrangement links TRBV7-9 to TRBJ1-1, with 7 bases aligning to TRBD1. The CDR3 is made up of 15 amino acids. Germline assignment: CDR1 SEHNR and CDR2 FQNEAQ (reference sequence). Written as DNA, the CDR3 is TGTGCCAGCAGCTTACGGGAGGGGGCCAACACTGGAGCTTTCTTT. Encoded protein: CASSLREGANTGAFF.

Note on this clonotype: This may stem from a read error, because a much larger clone lies one nucleotide away. V usage is TRBV28 and J usage is TRBJ2-3, with D perhaps TRBD2 (6 bases). V lost 10 bases to trimming and J lost 0 bases, with 14 bases between them. This CDR3 is built from 14 residues. Germline V lookup: CDR1 MDHEN, CDR2 SYDVKM. This CDR3 is CATRLVGSTDTQYF. The CDR3 DNA reads TGTGCCACAAGACTAGTGGGAAGCACAGATACGCAGTATTTT.

About this clonotype: This may stem from a read error, because a much larger clone lies one nucleotide away. This rearrangement joins TRBV12-3 or TRBV12-4 to TRBJ1-2; 7 bases map to TRBD1. This CDR3 comprises 14 residues. The DNA of the CDR3 is TGTGCCAGCAGGGCAGGGGGTAGGAACTGTGGCTACACCTTC. It yields the protein CASRAGGRNCGYTF.

J is TRBJ2-1 and V is TRBV27, with D perhaps TRBD2 (6 bases). Germline lookup yields CDR1 MNHEY and CDR2 SMNVEV (reference sequence). V shed 6 bases and J shed 2 bases, with 20 bases lying between them. CDR3 size: 17 residues. The chain's CDR3 is CASSPAQTSVAYNEQFF. CDR3 nucleotide sequence: TGTGCCAGCAGCCCCGCCCAGACTAGTGTAGCCTACAATGAGCAGTTCTTC.